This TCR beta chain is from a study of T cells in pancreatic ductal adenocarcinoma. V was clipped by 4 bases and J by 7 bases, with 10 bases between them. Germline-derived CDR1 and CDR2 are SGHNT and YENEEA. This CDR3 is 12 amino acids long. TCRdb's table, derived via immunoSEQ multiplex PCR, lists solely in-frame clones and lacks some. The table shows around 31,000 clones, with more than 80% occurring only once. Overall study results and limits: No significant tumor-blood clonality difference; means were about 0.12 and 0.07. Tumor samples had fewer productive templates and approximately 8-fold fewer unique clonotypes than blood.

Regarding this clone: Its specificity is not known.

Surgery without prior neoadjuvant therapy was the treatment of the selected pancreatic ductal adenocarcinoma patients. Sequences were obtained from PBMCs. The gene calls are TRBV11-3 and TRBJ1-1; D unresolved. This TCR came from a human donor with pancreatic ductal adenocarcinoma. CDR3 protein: CASSSNALEAFF. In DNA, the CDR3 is TGTGCCAGCAGCTCAAACGCCCTTGAAGCTTTCTTT.